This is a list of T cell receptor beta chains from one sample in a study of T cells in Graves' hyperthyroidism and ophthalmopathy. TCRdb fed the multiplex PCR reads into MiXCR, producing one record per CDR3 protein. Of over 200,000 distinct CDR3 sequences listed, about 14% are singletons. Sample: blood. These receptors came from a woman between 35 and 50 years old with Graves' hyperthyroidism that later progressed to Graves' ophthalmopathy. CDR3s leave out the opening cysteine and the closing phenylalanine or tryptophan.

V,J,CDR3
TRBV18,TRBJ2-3,ASSRGAFTDTQY
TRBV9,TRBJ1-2,ASSPVSSNYGYT
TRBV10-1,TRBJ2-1,ASSGHLAGDHNEQF
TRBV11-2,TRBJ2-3,ASSLFRGTDTQY
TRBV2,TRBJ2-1,ASRPGLPNEQF
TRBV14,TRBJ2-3,ASSLRTGVRRQTDTQY
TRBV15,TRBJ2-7,ATSRDREYYEQY
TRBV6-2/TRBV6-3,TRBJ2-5,ASSFLGETQY
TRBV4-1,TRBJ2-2,ASSPLGLAAPGELF
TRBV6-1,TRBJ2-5,ASSSTDPQY
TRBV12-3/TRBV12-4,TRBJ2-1,ASSRTSGSSYNEQF
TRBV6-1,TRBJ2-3,ASSELSTDTQY
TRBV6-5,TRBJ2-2,ASSYSPGGGELF
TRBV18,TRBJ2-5,ASSQGQVETQY
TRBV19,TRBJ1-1,ATEGQAGVTEAF
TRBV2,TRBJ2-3,ASTTGGLAGSTDTQY
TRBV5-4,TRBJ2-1,ASSISGLAGNEQF
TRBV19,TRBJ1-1,ASSIGTDYTEAF
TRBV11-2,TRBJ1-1,ASSHRTGWQPKDTEAF
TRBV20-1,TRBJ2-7,SARTAGQRAYEQY